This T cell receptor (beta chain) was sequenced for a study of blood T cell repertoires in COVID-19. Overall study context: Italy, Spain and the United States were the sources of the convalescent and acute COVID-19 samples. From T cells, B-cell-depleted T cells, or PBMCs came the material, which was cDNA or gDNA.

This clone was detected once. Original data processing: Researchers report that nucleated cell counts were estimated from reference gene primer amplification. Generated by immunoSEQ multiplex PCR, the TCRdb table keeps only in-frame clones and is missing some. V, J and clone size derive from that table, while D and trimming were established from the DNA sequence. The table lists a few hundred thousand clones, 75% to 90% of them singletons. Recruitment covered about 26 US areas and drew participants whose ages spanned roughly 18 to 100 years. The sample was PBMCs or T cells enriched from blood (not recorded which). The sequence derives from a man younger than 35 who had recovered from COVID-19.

This chain's CDR3 is CATGLLNSPLHF. In DNA, the CDR3 is TGTGCCACAGGACTTCTCAATTCACCCCTCCACTTT. The chain has TRBV19 and TRBJ1-6; D is unclear. Trimming left V 10 bases short and J 7 bases short, with 11 bases between. This CDR3 is built from 12 residues. CDR1 is LNHDA, CDR2 SQIVND, per germline (reference sequence).